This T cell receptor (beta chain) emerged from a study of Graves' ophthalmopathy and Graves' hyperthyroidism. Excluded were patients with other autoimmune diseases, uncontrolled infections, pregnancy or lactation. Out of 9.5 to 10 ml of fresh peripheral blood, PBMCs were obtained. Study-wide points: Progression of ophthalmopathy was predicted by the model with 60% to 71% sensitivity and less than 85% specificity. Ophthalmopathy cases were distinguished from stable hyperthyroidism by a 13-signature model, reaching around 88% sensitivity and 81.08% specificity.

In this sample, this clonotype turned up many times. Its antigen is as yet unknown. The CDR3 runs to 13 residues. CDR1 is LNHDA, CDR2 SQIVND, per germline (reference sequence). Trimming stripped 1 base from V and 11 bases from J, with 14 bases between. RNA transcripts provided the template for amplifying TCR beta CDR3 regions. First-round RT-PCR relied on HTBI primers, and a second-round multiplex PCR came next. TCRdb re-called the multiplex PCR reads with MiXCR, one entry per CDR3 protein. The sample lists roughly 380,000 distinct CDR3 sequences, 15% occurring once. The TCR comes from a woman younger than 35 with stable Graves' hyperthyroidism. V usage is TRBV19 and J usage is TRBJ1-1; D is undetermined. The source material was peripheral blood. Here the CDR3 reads CASSIGPFSGAFF. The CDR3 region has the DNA TGTGCCAGTAGTATAGGACCATTCTCCGGGGCTTTCTTT.